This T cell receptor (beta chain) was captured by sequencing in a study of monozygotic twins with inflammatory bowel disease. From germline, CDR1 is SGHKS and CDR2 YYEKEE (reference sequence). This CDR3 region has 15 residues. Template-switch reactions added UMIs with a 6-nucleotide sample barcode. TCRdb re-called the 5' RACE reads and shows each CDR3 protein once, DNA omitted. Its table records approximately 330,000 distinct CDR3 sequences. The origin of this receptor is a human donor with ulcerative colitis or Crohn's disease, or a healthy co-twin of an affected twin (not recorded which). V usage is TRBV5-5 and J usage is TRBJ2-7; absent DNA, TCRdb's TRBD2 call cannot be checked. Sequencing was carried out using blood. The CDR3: CASSSLAGDSYEQYF.